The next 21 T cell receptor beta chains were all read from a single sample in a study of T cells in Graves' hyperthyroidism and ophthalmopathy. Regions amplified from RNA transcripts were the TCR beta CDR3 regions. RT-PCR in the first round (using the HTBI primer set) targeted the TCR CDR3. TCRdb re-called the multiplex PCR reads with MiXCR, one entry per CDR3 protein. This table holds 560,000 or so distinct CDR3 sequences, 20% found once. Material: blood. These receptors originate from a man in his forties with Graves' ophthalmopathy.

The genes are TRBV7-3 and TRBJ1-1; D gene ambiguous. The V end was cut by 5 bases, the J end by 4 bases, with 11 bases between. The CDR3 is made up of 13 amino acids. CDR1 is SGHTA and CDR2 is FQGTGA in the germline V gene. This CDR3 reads CASSLSVGTEAFF. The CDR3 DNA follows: TGTGCCAGCAGCCTCTCCGTGGGCACTGAAGCTTTCTTT.

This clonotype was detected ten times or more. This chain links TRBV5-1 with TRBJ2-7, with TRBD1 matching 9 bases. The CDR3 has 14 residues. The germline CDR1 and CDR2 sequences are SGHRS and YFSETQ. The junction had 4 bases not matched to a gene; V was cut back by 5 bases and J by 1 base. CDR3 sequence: CASRFGTGSYEQYF. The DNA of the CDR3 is TGCGCCAGCAGGTTCGGGACAGGGTCCTACGAGCAGTACTTC. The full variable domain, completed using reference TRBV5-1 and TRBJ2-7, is KAGVTQTPRYLIKTRGQQVTLSCSPISGHRSVSWYQQTPGQGLQFLFEYFSETQRNKGNFPGRFSGRQFSNSRSEMNVSTLELGDSALYLCASRFGTGSYEQYFGPGTRLTVT.

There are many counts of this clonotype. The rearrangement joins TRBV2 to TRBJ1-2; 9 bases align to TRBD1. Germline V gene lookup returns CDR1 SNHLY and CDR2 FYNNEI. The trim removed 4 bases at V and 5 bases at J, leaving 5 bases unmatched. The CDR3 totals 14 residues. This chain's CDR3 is CASSGQGGDYGYTF. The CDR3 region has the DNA TGTGCCAGCAGTGGACAGGGGGGAGATTATGGCTACACCTTC.

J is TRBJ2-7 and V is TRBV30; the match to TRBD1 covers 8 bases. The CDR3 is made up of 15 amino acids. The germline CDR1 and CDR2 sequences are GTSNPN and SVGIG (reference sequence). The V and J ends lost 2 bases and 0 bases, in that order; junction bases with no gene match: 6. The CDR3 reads CAWSFQGAPSYEQYF. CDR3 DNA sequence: TGTGCCTGGAGTTTCCAGGGGGCCCCCTCCTACGAGCAGTACTTC.

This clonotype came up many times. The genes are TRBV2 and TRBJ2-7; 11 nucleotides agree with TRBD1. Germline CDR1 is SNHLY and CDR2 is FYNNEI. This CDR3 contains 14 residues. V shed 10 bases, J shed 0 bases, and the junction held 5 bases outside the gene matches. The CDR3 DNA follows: TGTGCCACCTGGACAGGGGGCGCCTCCTACGAGCAGTACTTC. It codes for CATWTGGASYEQYF.

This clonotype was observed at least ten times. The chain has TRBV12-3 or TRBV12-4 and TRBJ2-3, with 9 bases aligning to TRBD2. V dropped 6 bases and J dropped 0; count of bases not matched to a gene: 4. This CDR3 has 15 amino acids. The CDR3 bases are TGTGCCAGCAGGCTAGCGGGGACAAGCACAGATACGCAGTATTTT. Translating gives CASRLAGTSTDTQYF.

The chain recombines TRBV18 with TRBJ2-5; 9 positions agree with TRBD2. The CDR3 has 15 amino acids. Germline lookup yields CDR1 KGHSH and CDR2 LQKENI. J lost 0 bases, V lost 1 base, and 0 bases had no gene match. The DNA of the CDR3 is TGTGCCAGCTCACCACTAGCGGGAGACCAAGAGACCCAGTACTTC. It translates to CASSPLAGDQETQYF.

The CDR3 protein is CASSFVGQELDEQYF. In nucleotides, the CDR3 is TGCGCCAGCAGCTTCGTCGGACAGGAGCTGGACGAGCAGTACTTC. The chain employs TRBV5-1 and TRBJ2-7; 7 nucleotides align to TRBD1. There are 15 residues in the CDR3. Trimming took 2 bases from V and 5 from J; bases not matched to a gene: 10. Germline loops: CDR1 SGHRS, CDR2 YFSETQ.

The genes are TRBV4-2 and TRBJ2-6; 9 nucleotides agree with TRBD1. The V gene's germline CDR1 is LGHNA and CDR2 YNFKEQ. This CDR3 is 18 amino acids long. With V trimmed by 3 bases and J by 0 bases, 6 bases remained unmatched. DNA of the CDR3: TGTGCCAGCAGCCAGTTAGGACAGGGGCGCTCTGGGGCCAACGTCCTGACTTTC. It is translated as CASSQLGQGRSGANVLTF.

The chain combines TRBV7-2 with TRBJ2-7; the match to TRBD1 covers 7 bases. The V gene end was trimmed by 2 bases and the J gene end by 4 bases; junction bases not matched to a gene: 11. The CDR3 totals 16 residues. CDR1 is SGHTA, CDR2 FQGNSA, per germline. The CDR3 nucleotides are TGTGCCAGCAGCTTAAGGGTAGGGGGCGGTGGGTACGAGCAGTACTTC. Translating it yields CASSLRVGGGGYEQYF.

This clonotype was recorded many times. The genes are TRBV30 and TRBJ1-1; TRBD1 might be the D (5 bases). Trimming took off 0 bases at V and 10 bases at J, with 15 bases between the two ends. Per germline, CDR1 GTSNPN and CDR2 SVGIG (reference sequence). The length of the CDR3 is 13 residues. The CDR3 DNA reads TGTGCCTGGAGTGTACAGAGGGGCGGGGGAGCTTTCTTT. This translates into CAWSVQRGGGAFF.

CDR3 bases: TGTGCCAGCAGCCAAGTTGGGACAGGAGTCACCTACGAGCAGTACTTC. Its protein is CASSQVGTGVTYEQYF. The chain combines TRBV4-2 with TRBJ2-7; 8 positions match TRBD1. CDR3 length: 16 residues. The V gene end was trimmed by 1 base and the J gene end by 2 bases; junction bases not matched to a gene: 7. From germline, CDR1 is LGHNA and CDR2 YNFKEQ.

This CDR3 is CASSDRGLGNEKLFF. For the CDR3, the DNA is TGTGCCAGCAGTGACAGGGGGCTTGGTAATGAAAAACTGTTTTTT. The chain couples TRBV2 to TRBJ1-4; 8 bases are a match to TRBD1. The CDR3 spans 15 residues. Germline-derived CDR1 and CDR2 are SNHLY and FYNNEI. V shed 3 bases and J 4 bases; nucleotides not matched to a gene: 4. The variable domain in full, with the rest retrieved from reference TRBV2 and TRBJ1-4, is EPEVTQTPSHQVTQMGQEVILRCVPISNHLYFYWYRQILGQKVEFLVSFYNNEISEKSEIFDDQFSVERPDGSNFTLKIRSTKLEDSAMYFCASSDRGLGNEKLFFGSGTQLSVL.

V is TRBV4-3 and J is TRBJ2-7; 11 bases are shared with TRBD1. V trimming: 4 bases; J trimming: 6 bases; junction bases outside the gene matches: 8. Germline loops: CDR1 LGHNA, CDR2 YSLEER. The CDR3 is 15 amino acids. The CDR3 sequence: CASSPLGTGGREQYF. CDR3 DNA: TGCGCCAGCAGCCCGCTCGGGACAGGGGGTCGCGAGCAGTACTTC.

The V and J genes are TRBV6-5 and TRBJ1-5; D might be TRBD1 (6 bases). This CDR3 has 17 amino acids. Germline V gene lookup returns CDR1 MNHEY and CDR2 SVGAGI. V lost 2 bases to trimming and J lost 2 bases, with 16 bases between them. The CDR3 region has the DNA TGTGCCAGCAGTTACACAGGGAGGGGTTTCGGCAATCAGCCCCAGCATTTT. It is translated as CASSYTGRGFGNQPQHF.

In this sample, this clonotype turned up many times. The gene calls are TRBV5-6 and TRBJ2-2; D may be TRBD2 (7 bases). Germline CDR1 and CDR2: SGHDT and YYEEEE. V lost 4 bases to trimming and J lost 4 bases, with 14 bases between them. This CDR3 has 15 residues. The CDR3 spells CASSPAGHPTGELFF. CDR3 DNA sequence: TGTGCCAGCAGCCCAGCGGGACATCCCACCGGGGAGCTGTTTTTT.

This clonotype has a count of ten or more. In DNA form, the CDR3 reads TGCAGTGCGGAGCCCGGGACAGGGGGCGTCGAGCAGTACTTC. Translating it yields CSAEPGTGGVEQYF. The chain combines TRBV20-1 with TRBJ2-7; 12 bases fit TRBD1. Trimming at V came to 6 bases and at J to 6 bases, leaving 9 bases not matched to a gene. The CDR3 has 14 residues. Germline loops: CDR1 DFQATT, CDR2 SNEGSKA (reference sequence).

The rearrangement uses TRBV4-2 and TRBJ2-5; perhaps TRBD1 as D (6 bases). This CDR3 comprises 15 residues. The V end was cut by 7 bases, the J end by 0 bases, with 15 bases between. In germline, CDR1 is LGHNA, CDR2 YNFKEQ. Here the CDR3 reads CASIRQDLYQETQYF. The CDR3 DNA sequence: TGTGCCAGCATCAGACAGGACCTGTACCAAGAGACCCAGTACTTC.

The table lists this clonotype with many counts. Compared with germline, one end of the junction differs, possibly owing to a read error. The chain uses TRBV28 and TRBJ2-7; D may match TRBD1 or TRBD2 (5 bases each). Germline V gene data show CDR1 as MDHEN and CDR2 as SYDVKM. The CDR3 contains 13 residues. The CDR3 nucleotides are TGTGCCAGCCGAGGGACGTCCCTTTACGCGCAGTACTTC. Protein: CASRGTSLYAQYF.

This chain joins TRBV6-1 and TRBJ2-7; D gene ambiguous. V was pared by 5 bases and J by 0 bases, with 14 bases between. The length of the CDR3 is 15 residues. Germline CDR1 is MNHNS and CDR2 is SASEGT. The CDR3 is CASSRSLESSYEQYF. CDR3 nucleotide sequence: TGTGCCAGCAGTCGAAGTTTGGAGAGCTCCTACGAGCAGTACTTC.

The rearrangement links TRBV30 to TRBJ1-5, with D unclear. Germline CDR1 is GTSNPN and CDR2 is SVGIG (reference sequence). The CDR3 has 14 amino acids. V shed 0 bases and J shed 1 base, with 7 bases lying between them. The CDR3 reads CAWSVMGSNQPQHF. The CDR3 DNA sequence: TGTGCCTGGAGTGTAATGGGGAGCAATCAGCCCCAGCATTTT.